This is a list of T cell receptor beta chains from one sample in a study of OX40 agonist ivuxolimab in advanced cancers. Only in-frame clones appear in the TCRdb table, and some are missing; sequencing was by immunoSEQ multiplex PCR. This table holds about 79,000 clones, approximately 85% found once. The sequenced sample was CD4+ or CD8+ T cells sorted from blood, obtained in a trial of the OX40 agonist ivuxolimab. These receptors came from an adult with an advanced solid tumor such as melanoma, head and neck, liver or kidney cancer. Each CDR3 is given without its conserved first and last residue.

V: TRBV15; J: TRBJ2-5; CDR3: ATSRDNLAKQETQY
V: TRBV28; J: TRBJ2-2; CDR3: ATRPPGYGSGELF
V: TRBV4-1; J: .; CDR3: ASRQRQGPYEQY
V: TRBV15; J: TRBJ2-3; CDR3: ATSPGLAGGRDTQY
V: TRBV30; J: TRBJ1-6; CDR3: AWSVRGVNSPLH
V: TRBV13; J: TRBJ2-7; CDR3: ASSFLSRNEQY
V: TRBV11-3; J: TRBJ2-1; CDR3: ASSASGRLVEDSYNEQF
V: TRBV21-1; J: TRBJ2-5; CDR3: ASTRTGRETQY
V: TRBV18; J: TRBJ1-2; CDR3: ASSPTGAEALLGGGYT
V: TRBV19; J: TRBJ1-5; CDR3: ASSPRRDNQPQH
V: TRBV11-3; J: TRBJ2-3; CDR3: ASSLDPGLSDTQY
V: TRBV4-1; J: TRBJ2-7; CDR3: ASSQDFYYEQY
V: TRBV25-1; J: TRBJ2-1; CDR3: ASSGPGQGSSEQF
V: TRBV5-1; J: TRBJ2-7; CDR3: ASSLAASGIYEQY